This record looks at one TCR beta chain sequence and its context. Its antigen is not identified. The sample belongs to a study of cytomegalovirus exposure and HLA in healthy donors. Study-wide results and limits: The majority of TCR sequences were rare, yet some public TCRs appeared in many donors. Judged likely to be a sequencing artifact was a cluster of highly shared sequence variants.

The donors were healthy bone marrow donors. In the PCR, 60 Vbeta and 13 Jbeta primers were used. Sequencing was performed with immunoSEQ multiplex PCR; in TCRdb, only in-frame clones are kept and a portion is missing. The sample consists of around 200,000 clones, roughly 88% of them appearing once. This CDR3 has 15 residues. Per germline, CDR1 SGHNT and CDR2 YYREEE (reference sequence). Trimming at V came to 2 bases and at J to 6 bases, leaving 6 bases not matched to a gene. Sequencing input: PBMCs. The gene calls are TRBV5-4 and TRBJ2-3; 10 bases align to TRBD2. The receptor's source is a girl aged 2-15 years in good health and CMV-seropositive. As DNA, the CDR3 is TGTGCCAGCAGCTTACCTAGCGGGGGAGGGGATACGCAGTATTTT. Protein sequence: CASSLPSGGGDTQYF.